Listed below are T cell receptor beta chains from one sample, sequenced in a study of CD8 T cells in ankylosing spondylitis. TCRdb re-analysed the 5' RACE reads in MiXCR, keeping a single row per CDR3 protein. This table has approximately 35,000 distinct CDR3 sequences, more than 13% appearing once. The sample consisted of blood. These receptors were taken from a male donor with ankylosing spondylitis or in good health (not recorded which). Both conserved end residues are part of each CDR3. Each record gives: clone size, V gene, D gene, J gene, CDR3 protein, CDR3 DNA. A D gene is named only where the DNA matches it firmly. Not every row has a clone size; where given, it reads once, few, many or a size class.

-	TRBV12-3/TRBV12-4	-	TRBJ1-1	CASSFKVMNTEAFF	TGTGCCAGCAGTTTTAAGGTAATGAACACTGAAGCTTTCTTT
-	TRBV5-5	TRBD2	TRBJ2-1	CASSLNAGGNEQFF	TGTGCCAGCAGCTTGAATGCGGGGGGCAATGAGCAGTTCTTC
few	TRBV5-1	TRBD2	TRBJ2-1	CASSWGGLRNNEQFF	TGCGCCAGCAGCTGGGGGGGACTAAGGAACAATGAGCAGTTCTTC
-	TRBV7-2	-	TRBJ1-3	CASSKDPSAGNTIYF	TGTGCCAGCAGCAAAGACCCGAGTGCTGGAAACACCATATATTTT
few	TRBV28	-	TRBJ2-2	CASRGSPGELFF	TGTGCCAGCAGGGGCTCCCCCGGGGAGCTGTTTTTT
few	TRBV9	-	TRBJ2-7	CASSVGPRQTNEQYF	TGTGCCAGCAGCGTAGGGCCCAGGCAGACGAACGAGCAGTACTTC
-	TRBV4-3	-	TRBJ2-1	CASSQDRPAHNEQFF	TGCGCCAGCAGCCAAGATCGACCGGCCCACAATGAGCAGTTCTTC
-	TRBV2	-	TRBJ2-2	CASSVNGHNTGELFF	TGTGCCAGCAGTGTAAACGGCCACAACACCGGGGAGCTGTTTTTT
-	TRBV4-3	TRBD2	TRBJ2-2	CASSRNLLAGVSTGELFF	TGCGCCAGCAGCCGAAACCTACTAGCGGGAGTAAGCACCGGGGAGCTGTTTTTT
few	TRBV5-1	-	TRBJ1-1	CASSFLLNTEAFF	TGCGCCAGCAGCTTCCTCTTGAACACTGAAGCTTTCTTT
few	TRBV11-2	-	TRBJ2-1	CASSSWGDNEQFF	TGTGCCAGCAGCTCCTGGGGCGATAATGAGCAGTTCTTC
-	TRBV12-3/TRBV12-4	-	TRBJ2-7	CASCRTPLSEQYF	TGTGCCAGCTGTAGGACTCCCCTGTCCGAGCAGTACTTC
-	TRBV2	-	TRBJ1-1	CASSERSSTEAFF	TGTGCCAGCAGTGAGAGGTCCAGCACTGAAGCTTTCTTT
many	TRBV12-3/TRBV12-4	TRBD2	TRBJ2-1	CASSRGGPNEQFF	TGTGCCAGCAGCCGGGGAGGGCCCAATGAGCAGTTCTTC
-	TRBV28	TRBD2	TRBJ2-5	CASSPRGAQYF	TGTGCCAGCAGCCCCCGGGGGGCCCAGTACTTC
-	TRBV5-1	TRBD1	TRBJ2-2	CASSLSQGTGELFF	TGCGCCAGCAGTCTATCACAGGGGACCGGGGAGCTGTTTTTT
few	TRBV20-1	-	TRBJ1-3	CSATTLSSGNTIYF	TGCAGTGCTACCACATTGAGCTCTGGAAACACCATATATTTT
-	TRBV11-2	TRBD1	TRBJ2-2	CASSSQGGRCFF	TGTGCCAGCAGCTCACAGGGGGGCAGATGTTTTTTT
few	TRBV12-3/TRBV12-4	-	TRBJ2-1	CASTLGTVSYNEQFF	TGTGCCAGCACCCTCGGGACGGTCTCCTACAATGAGCAGTTCTTC
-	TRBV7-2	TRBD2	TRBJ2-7	CASSFGREAGEQYF	TGTGCCAGCAGCTTTGGTCGGGAGGCAGGGGAGCAGTACTTC
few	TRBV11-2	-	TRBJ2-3	CASSPGLLTDTQYF	TGTGCCAGCAGCCCCGGACTACTCACAGATACGCAGTATTTT
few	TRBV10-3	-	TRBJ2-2	CAIRGTDSGGELFF	TGTGCCATCAGAGGAACAGACTCGGGCGGGGAGCTGTTTTTT
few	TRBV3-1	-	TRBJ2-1	CASSQELYNEQFF	TGTGCCAGCAGCCAAGAACTCTACAATGAGCAGTTCTTC
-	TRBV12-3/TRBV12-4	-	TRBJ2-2	CASSRQGTGELFF	TGTGCCAGCAGCCGGCAGGGCACCGGGGAGCTGTTTTTT
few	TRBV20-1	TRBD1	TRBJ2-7	CSARTGEIYEQYF	TGCAGTGCTAGGACAGGGGAGATCTACGAGCAGTACTTC
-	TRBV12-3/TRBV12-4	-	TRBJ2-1	CASSLVFGSEQFF	TGTGCCAGCAGTTTAGTATTCGGATCCGAGCAGTTCTTC
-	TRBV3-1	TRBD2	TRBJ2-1	CASSQDAGTNNEQFF	TGTGCCAGCAGCCAAGATGCCGGGACTAACAATGAGCAGTTCTTC
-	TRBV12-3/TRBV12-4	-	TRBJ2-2	CASGTGELFF	TGTGCCAGTGGCACCGGGGAGCTGTTTTTT
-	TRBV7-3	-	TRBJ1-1	CASSLTQGNTEAFF	TGTGCCAGCAGCTTAACCCAGGGGAACACTGAAGCTTTCTTT
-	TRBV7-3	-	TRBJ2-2	CASSSAGPYTGELFF	TGTGCCAGCAGCTCCGCCGGGCCCTACACCGGGGAGCTGTTTTTT
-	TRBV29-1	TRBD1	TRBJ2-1	CSAGTGYNEQFF	TGCAGCGCCGGGACAGGTTACAATGAGCAGTTCTTC
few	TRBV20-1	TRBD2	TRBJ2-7	CSARVTSGMYEQYF	TGCAGTGCTAGAGTTACTAGCGGGATGTACGAGCAGTACTTC
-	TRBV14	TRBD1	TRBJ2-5	CASSELGTDSWTQYF	TGTGCCAGCAGTGAACTCGGGACAGACTCATGGACCCAGTACTTC
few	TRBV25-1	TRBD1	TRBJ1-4	CASSPGTVNEKLFF	TGTGCCAGCAGCCCCGGGACAGTTAATGAAAAACTGTTTTTT
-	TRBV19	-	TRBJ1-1	CASSIRSPFGTEAFF	TGTGCCAGTAGTATTCGGTCCCCCTTTGGCACTGAAGCTTTCTTT
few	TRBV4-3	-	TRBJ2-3	CASVSSTDTQYF	TGCGCCAGCGTTAGTAGCACAGATACGCAGTATTTT
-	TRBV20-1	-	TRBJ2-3	CSARTDTDTQYF	TGCAGTGCTCGGACAGACACAGATACGCAGTATTTT
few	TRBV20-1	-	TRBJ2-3	CSASRGGASDTQYF	TGCAGTGCTTCCCGGGGAGGCGCATCAGATACGCAGTATTTT
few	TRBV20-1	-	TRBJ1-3	CSARPPGGRSRGNTIYF	TGCAGTGCTAGACCCCCTGGTGGACGGTCTAGAGGGAACACCATATATTTT
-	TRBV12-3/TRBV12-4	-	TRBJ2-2	CATRVGGSNTGELFF	TGTGCCACACGGGTCGGGGGATCGAACACCGGGGAGCTGTTTTTT
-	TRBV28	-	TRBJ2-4	CASQRLAKNIQYF	TGTGCCAGCCAGAGATTAGCCAAAAACATTCAGTACTTC
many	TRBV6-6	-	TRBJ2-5	CATGVQETQYF	TGTGCCACGGGAGTACAAGAGACCCAGTACTTC
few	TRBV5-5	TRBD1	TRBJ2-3	CASSLEGGVDTQYF	TGTGCCAGCAGCTTGGAAGGGGGCGTAGATACGCAGTATTTT
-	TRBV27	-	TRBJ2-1	CASSPTGIYNEQFF	TGTGCCAGCAGTCCCACAGGTATCTACAATGAGCAGTTCTTC
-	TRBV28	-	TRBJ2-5	CASSKTTGTQETQYF	TGTGCCAGCAGTAAAACTACCGGGACGCAAGAGACCCAGTACTTC
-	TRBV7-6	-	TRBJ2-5	CASSREAGEGETQYF	TGTGCCAGCAGCCGAGAAGCAGGGGAGGGAGAGACCCAGTACTTC